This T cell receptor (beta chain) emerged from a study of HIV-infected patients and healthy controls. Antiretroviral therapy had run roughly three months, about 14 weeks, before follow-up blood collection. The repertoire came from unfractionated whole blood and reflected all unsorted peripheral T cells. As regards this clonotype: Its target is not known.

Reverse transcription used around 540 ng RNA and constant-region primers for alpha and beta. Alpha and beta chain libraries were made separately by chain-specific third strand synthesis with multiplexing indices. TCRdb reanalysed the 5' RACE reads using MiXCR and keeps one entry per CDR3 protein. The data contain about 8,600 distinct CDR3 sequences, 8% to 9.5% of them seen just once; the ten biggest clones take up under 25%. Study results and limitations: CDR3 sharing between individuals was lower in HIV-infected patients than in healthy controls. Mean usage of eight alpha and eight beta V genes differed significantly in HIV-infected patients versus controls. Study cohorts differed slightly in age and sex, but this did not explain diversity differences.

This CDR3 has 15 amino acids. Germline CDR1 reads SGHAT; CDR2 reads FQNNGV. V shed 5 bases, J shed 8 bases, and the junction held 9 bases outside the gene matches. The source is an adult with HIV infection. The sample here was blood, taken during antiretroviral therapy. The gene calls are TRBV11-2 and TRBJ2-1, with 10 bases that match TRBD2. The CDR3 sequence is CASSVTSGRAHEQFF. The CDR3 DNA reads TGTGCCAGCAGCGTAACAAGCGGGAGGGCCCATGAGCAGTTCTTC.